This note documents a single T cell receptor beta chain sequence. Its specificity is unknown. Germline V gives CDR1 SGHVS, CDR2 FQNEAQ. The CDR3 loop spans 15 amino acids. The trim removed 6 bases at V and 4 bases at J, leaving 8 bases unmatched. Treatment indicated: around 19 received Ad26.COV2.S at low or high dose, single or two shots; several received placebo; per-sample allocation not given. Day 63 following the first vaccine or placebo injection was when the samples were taken. An Ad26 vector was used to express Wuhan-strain SARS-CoV-2 spike as the vaccine. These data come from a study of Ad26.COV2.S vaccination and SARS-CoV-2 variants. Overall study context: The authors gave Ad26.COV2.S intramuscularly, either once or twice 56 days apart. Study-wide points: Overall T cell responses may have been underestimated by the analyses of TCR breadth and depth. Vaccinated and placebo-treated recipients had similar non-spike TCR breadth.

The table came from immunoSEQ multiplex PCR; TCRdb's copy has only in-frame clones and leaves some out. The sample has some 290,000 clones; around four fifths are singletons. V is TRBV7-8 and J is TRBJ1-5; TRBD1 matches 8 bases. The clonotype was recovered from a person between 18 and 65 years old who received the Ad26.COV2.S COVID-19 vaccine or a placebo. The sequencing here drew on peripheral blood, taken in a trial of Ad26.COV2.S vaccine versus placebo. CDR3 in DNA: TGTGCCAGCAGTTCGGACAGGGAAGGGAATCAGCCCCAGCATTTT. Amino acid sequence: CASSSDREGNQPQHF.